The 19 T cell receptor beta chains below all came from one sample that was sequenced in a study of CD4 T cells in relation to SARS-CoV-2 and coronaviruses. Before the COVID-19 pandemic, during about 2011-2019, CD4+ T cells were taken from unexposed donors. Isolation of CD4+ T cells took place after less than twelve days in culture. Repertoires were generated with immunoSEQ multiplex PCR, while TCRdb's copy carries only in-frame clones and drops some. The sample has approximately 27,000 clones; roughly 70% are singletons. These receptors have no identified antigens. The specimen was CD4+ T cells from PBMCs, cultured in vitro. The receptors here all came from a human donor in good health.

This clone was observed once. This rearrangement joins TRBV5-1 to TRBJ1-2; the match to TRBD1 covers 7 bases. The CDR3 loop spans 14 amino acids. The J segment lost 2 bases and the V segment lost 3 bases, leaving 4 bases of the junction unmatched. CDR1 and CDR2 (germline): SGHRS, YFSETQ. This chain's CDR3 is CASSYLQGNYGYTF. In nucleotides, the CDR3 is TGCGCCAGCAGCTACCTACAGGGGAACTATGGCTACACCTTC.

The rearrangement links TRBV6-6 to TRBJ2-7, with 13 bases identical to TRBD2. V gave up 6 bases and J gave up 2 bases; unmatched junction bases: 1. This CDR3 comprises 14 residues. Germline CDR1 and CDR2: MNHNY and SVGAGI (reference sequence). The CDR3 nucleotides read TGTGCCAGCAGCACTAGCGGGGGGGCCTACGAGCAGTACTTC. Protein sequence: CASSTSGGAYEQYF.

The chain employs TRBV4-1 and TRBJ2-7; D is undetermined. Germline lookup yields CDR1 MGHRA and CDR2 YSYEKL. CDR3 length: 13 amino acids. Trimming pared 3 bases from V and 6 bases from J, leaving 12 bases between. CDR3 residues: CASSHLMPSEQYF. The CDR3 DNA reads as TGCGCCAGCAGCCACCTCATGCCAAGCGAGCAGTACTTC.

V and J are TRBV30 and TRBJ2-7; 10 bases fit TRBD2. Germline values: CDR1 GTSNPN, CDR2 SVGIG (reference sequence). This CDR3 region has 14 residues. The junction had 6 bases not matched to a gene; V was cut back by 4 bases and J by 3 bases. CDR3 residues: CAWTPGLAVYEQYF. Here the CDR3 DNA reads TGTGCCTGGACCCCCGGACTAGCGGTCTACGAGCAGTACTTC.

This chain connects TRBV5-4 to TRBJ2-2; no clear D. The V gene lost 4 bases and the J gene lost 8 bases, with 9 bases spanning the gap. Per germline, CDR1 SGHNT and CDR2 YYREEE (reference sequence). The CDR3 runs to 12 residues. The CDR3 nucleotides read TGTGCCAGCAGCCGAAAAACTGGGGAGCTGTTTTTT. Its protein product is CASSRKTGELFF.

The chain carries TRBV5-1 and TRBJ2-7; D may be TRBD2 (5 bases). Germline loops: CDR1 SGHRS, CDR2 YFSETQ. This CDR3 comprises 14 residues. V was cut by 2 bases and J by 5 bases, with 14 bases left in between. The CDR3 here is CASSLMSGSNEQYF. In nucleotides, the CDR3 is TGCGCCAGCAGCTTAATGTCGGGGAGCAACGAGCAGTACTTC.

The rearrangement links TRBV3-1 (or the pseudogene TRBV3-2) to TRBJ1-4; 8 bases line up with TRBD1. The CDR3 has 15 amino acids. Germline trimming cut 2 bases from V and 8 bases from J; bases unmatched to any gene: 7. Germline V gene data show CDR1 as LGHDT and CDR2 as YNNKEL (reference sequence). The CDR3 loop is CASSQMDRVGEKLFF. The DNA of the CDR3 is TGTGCCAGCAGCCAAATGGACAGGGTGGGGGAAAAACTGTTTTTT.

This clone was picked up a small number of times. The chain recombines TRBV19 with TRBJ2-7; 12 bases map to TRBD1. There are 15 residues in the CDR3. CDR1 is LNHDA and CDR2 is SQIVND in the germline V gene (reference sequence). With V trimmed by 4 bases and J by 9 bases, 10 bases remained unmatched. CDR3 bases: TGTGCCAGTAGTAATCCGGGACAGGGGGCCTTAGGGCAGTACTTC. Protein: CASSNPGQGALGQYF.

The V and J genes are TRBV7-8 and TRBJ1-3; TRBD1 matches 9 bases. The CDR3 length is 19 residues. The V gene end was trimmed by 7 bases and the J gene end by 3 bases; junction bases not matched to a gene: 19. The germline CDR1 and CDR2 sequences are SGHVS and FQNEAQ. The DNA of the CDR3 is TGTGCCAGCACCGAATCGAGAGTTCGGGACAGGGAAAGTGGAAACACCATATATTTT. Translated, it gives CASTESRVRDRESGNTIYF.

The chain combines TRBV10-3 with TRBJ2-4, with TRBD2 identical over 8 bases. Looked up from germline, CDR1 is ENHRY and CDR2 is SYGVKD. This CDR3 comprises 13 residues. Unmatched junction bases numbered 6, after V lost 6 bases and J lost 8 bases. CDR3 sequence: CAISGGAGDIQYF. The CDR3 DNA reads TGTGCCATCAGCGGGGGGGCCGGGGACATTCAGTACTTC.

CDR3: CASSDKYQGELFF. The DNA of the CDR3 is TGTGCCAGCAGCGACAAATATCAGGGGGAGCTGTTTTTT. J is TRBJ2-2 and V is TRBV9; no definite D call. This CDR3 has 13 residues. Trimming removed 3 bases at V and 8 bases at J, with 11 bases between. Germline CDR1 SGDLS, CDR2 YYNGEE. Supplemented by reference TRBV9 and TRBJ2-2, the full variable domain reads DSGVTQTPKHLITATGQRVTLRCSPRSGDLSVYWYQQSLDQGLQFLIQYYNGEERAKGNILERFSAQQFPDLHSELNLSSLELGDSALYFCASSDKYQGELFFGEGSRLTVL.

The chain couples TRBV14 to TRBJ1-2; D is perhaps TRBD1 (5 bases). Germline V gene data show CDR1 as SGHDN and CDR2 as FVKESK. The CDR3 is 14 residues long. Between the trimmed V and J ends, which lost 2 bases and 8 bases, there was a span of 15 bases. The CDR3 protein is CASSQPGDVSGYTF. The CDR3 DNA reads as TGTGCCAGCAGCCAACCGGGGGACGTTTCGGGCTACACCTTC.

The chain recombines TRBV6-5 with TRBJ2-5, with D possibly matching TRBD2 (6 bases). Germline CDR1 reads MNHEY; CDR2 reads SVGAGI. The CDR3 consists of 15 residues. V was cut by 7 bases and J by 3 bases, with 18 bases left in between. CDR3 in amino acids: CASTTSIREEETQYF. The CDR3, as DNA: TGTGCCAGCACTACTTCAATCAGGGAGGAAGAGACCCAGTACTTC.

This CDR3 is CASSPGTGAEAFF. The CDR3 DNA follows: TGTGCCAGCAGCCCCGGGACAGGGGCTGAAGCTTTCTTT. The chain has TRBV7-2 and TRBJ1-1; the match to TRBD1 covers 10 bases. The CDR3 runs 13 residues. With 5 bases clipped from V and 6 bases from J, the junction kept 3 bases outside the gene matches. Germline V gene data show CDR1 as SGHTA and CDR2 as FQGNSA.

This clone has only a few counts. This sequence joins TRBV4-1 and TRBJ1-3; D gene uncertain. The germline CDR1 and CDR2 sequences are MGHRA and YSYEKL. The CDR3 extends over 13 amino acids. Trimming pared 4 bases from V and 0 bases from J, leaving 4 bases between. The CDR3 DNA reads as TGCGCCAGCAGCCTCAGCTCTGGAAACACCATATATTTT. Residues: CASSLSSGNTIYF.

The rearrangement joins TRBV4-3 to TRBJ2-5; weak D call: TRBD1 (8 bases). Germline V gene sequence: CDR1 LGHNA, CDR2 YSLEER. V was cut by 2 bases and J by 5 bases, with 15 bases left in between. The length of the CDR3 is 15 residues. The CDR3 protein is CASSQNDRGGETQYF. The CDR3 DNA is TGCGCCAGCAGCCAAAATGACAGGGGAGGGGAGACCCAGTACTTC.

This chain links TRBV12-3 or TRBV12-4 with TRBJ2-4; D is unclear. The V and J ends lost 5 bases and 10 bases respectively, with 15 bases between them. CDR3 length: 13 amino acids. The DNA for the CDR3 is TGTGCCAGCAGTGACAACGCCGTAAGGATTCAGTACTTC. Encoded protein: CASSDNAVRIQYF.

V usage is TRBV5-1 and J usage is TRBJ2-3; TRBD2 aligns across 10 bases. The CDR3 has 15 residues. Germline values: CDR1 SGHRS, CDR2 YFSETQ. The J segment lost 1 base and the V segment lost 5 bases, leaving 4 bases of the junction unmatched. CDR3 DNA sequence: TGCGCCAGCAGGCGACTAGCGGGTCGCACAGATACGCAGTATTTT. Amino acids: CASRRLAGRTDTQYF.

The chain employs TRBV9 and TRBJ2-1; D gene uncertain. V was trimmed by 1 base and J by 7 bases, leaving 6 bases between them. The CDR3 totals 12 residues. Germline V gene data show CDR1 as SGDLS and CDR2 as YYNGEE. CDR3 loop: CASSVNLNEQFF. The CDR3 DNA is TGTGCCAGCAGCGTAAACTTAAATGAGCAGTTCTTC.